The T cell receptor beta chain described here comes from a study of PD-1 blockade in classical Hodgkin lymphoma. Time point in this sample: cycle 4 day 1 (C4D1), after 5 to 7 weeks of nivolumab. Relapse was seen in all patients after autologous stem cell transplantation, and brentuximab vedotin exposure was variable. Magnetic negative selection served to purify CD4+ T cells out of PBMCs that had been thawed. General study findings and limits: Relative to healthy donors, newly diagnosed patients reportedly had lower baseline TCR diversity, which was reported as lower still in relapsed/refractory patients.

In the case of this clone: Its antigen remains unknown.

Sequenced by immunoSEQ multiplex PCR; TCRdb stores in-frame clones only, minus some. The sample lists around 29,000 clones, approximately 78% occurring once. The germline V and J ends were trimmed by 6 bases and 3 bases, with 18 bases remaining between them. Germline CDR1 is MNHNS and CDR2 is SASEGT. The CDR3 has 15 amino acids. The sample consisted of CD4+ T cells from blood, taken before the fourth cycle of nivolumab. The chain carries TRBV6-1 and TRBJ2-7; D unclear. The TCR originated in a human donor with classical Hodgkin lymphoma. The DNA for the CDR3 is TGTGCCAGCAGGCCCCTATTGCTTCAGAGCTACGAGCAGTACTTC. Residues: CASRPLLLQSYEQYF.